This record looks at one TCR beta chain sequence and its context. The antigen this receptor binds is unknown. No much larger clonotype is one base removed from it; base qualities were not supplied. The germline V gene sets CDR1 to SNHLY and CDR2 to FYNNEI. From V the trimming removes 4 bases and from J it removes 2 bases, while the gene matches leave 8 bases of the junction unaccounted for. The CDR3 measures 16 amino acids from cysteine to phenylalanine. Only CDR3 DNA remains: 48 bases, in frame from the first base. The protocol used for the library was the immunoSEQ multiplex PCR assay. Held by TCRdb, this immuneACCESS table contains in-frame sequences only and omits some clones. Under half of the omission traces to an unresolved V gene where checked; the cause of the rest is unknown. For this sample the table gives approximately 53,000 clones, of which nearly 90% were detected only once. The biggest ten clones account for about 5.1% of the sample.

The source of the sample is a study of T cell changes during pregnancy in multiple sclerosis (dated by TCRdb to between 2018 and 2021). Concerning the study at large: In women with multiple sclerosis, the researchers looked at how the T cell repertoire shifted as pregnancy progressed.

The source was peripheral blood, collected after pregnancy. The receptor's source is a female donor in good health, enrolled as a control in a pregnancy study. This sequence uses TRBV2 and TRBJ2-7; 10 central nucleotides agree with TRBD1. The CDR3 region: CASSAVRDRGTYEQYF. The nucleotide sequence is TGTGCCAGCAGTGCTGTCCGGGACAGGGGCACCTACGAGCAGTACTTC.